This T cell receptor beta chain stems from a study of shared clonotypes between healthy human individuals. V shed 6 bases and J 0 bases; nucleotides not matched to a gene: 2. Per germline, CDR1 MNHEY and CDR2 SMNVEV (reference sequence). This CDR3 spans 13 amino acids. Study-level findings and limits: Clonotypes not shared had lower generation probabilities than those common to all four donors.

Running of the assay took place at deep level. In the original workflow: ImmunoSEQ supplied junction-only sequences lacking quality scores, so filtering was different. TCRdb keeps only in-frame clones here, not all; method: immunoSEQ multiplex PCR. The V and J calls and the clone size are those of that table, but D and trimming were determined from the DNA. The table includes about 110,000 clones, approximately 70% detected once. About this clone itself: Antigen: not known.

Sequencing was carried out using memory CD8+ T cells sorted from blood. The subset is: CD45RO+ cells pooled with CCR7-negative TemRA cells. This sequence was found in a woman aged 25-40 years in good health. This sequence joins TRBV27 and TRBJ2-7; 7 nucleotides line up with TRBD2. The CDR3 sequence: CASRAGDSYEQYF. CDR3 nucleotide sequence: TGTGCCAGCAGGGCGGGGGACTCCTACGAGCAGTACTTC.